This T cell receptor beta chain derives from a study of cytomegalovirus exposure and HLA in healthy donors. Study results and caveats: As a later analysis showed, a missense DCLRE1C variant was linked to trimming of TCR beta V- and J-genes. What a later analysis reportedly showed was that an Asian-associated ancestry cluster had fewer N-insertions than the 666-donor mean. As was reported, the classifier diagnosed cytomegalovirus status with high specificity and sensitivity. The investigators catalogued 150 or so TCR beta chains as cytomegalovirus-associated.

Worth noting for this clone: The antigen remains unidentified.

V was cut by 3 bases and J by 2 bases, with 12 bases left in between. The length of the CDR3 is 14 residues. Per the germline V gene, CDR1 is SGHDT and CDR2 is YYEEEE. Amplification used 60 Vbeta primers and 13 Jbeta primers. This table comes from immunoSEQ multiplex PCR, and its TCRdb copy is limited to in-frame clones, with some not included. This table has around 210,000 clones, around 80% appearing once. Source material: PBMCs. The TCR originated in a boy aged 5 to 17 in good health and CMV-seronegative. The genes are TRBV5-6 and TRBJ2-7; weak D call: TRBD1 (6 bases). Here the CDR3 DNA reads TGTGCCAGCAGCTCGTACAGGGTTACCTACGAGCAGTACTTC. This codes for CASSSYRVTYEQYF.